These T cell receptor beta chains were read from a single sample in a study of spatial heterogeneity in lung cancer. TCRdb fed the 5' RACE reads into MiXCR, producing one record per CDR3 protein. The repertoire holds about 38,000 distinct CDR3 sequences, with around 5.2% as singletons. Specimen: PBMCs, collected at surgery. The source of these receptors is a female donor with early-stage non-small cell lung cancer. CDR3s include the opening cysteine and the closing phenylalanine or tryptophan. D genes are given only for firm matches. Size values are once, few and many counts, or a class for expanded clones, and some rows have none.

>few|TRBJ1-2|.|TRBV3-1
CASSQASAGPHYGYTF
TGTGCCAGCAGCCAAGCCTCAGCAGGGCCCCACTATGGCTACACCTTC
>many|TRBJ2-1|.|TRBV7-3
CASSRGQSLDDEQFF
TGTGCCAGCAGCCGGGGACAAAGTTTGGACGATGAGCAGTTCTTC
>few|TRBJ2-5|.|TRBV27
CASGRNKGIETQYF
TGTGCCAGCGGCCGCAACAAGGGGATCGAGACCCAGTACTTC
>.|TRBJ1-3|.|TRBV12-3/TRBV12-4
CASSTVSGNTIYF
TGTGCCAGCAGTACGGTCTCTGGAAACACCATATATTTT
>few|TRBJ2-3|.|TRBV20-1
CSPGRPTDTQYF
TGCAGTCCGGGACGCCCCACAGATACGCAGTATTTT
>many|TRBJ1-2|.|TRBV29-1
CIARAGEGYGYTF
TGCATCGCCCGGGCCGGGGAGGGGTATGGCTACACCTTC
>many|TRBJ2-1|TRBD1|TRBV5-1
CASSLETGSSYNEQFF
TGCGCCAGCAGCTTGGAGACAGGGAGCTCCTACAATGAGCAGTTCTTC
>many|TRBJ2-5|TRBD2|TRBV28
CASSSFSGGTSETQYF
TGTGCCAGCAGTTCCTTTAGCGGGGGCACCTCGGAGACCCAGTACTTC
>.|TRBJ2-5|.|TRBV14
CASSQGGYGTQYF
TGTGCCAGCAGCCAAGGAGGGTATGGGACCCAGTACTTC
>many|TRBJ1-1|TRBD1|TRBV4-3
CASSQTGGLGEAFF
TGCGCCAGCAGCCAGACAGGGGGCCTCGGTGAAGCTTTCTTT
>.|TRBJ2-1|TRBD2|TRBV7-2
CASSRGLAERYNEQFF
TGTGCCAGCAGCCGCGGACTAGCCGAACGATACAATGAGCAGTTCTTC
>many|TRBJ1-5|.|TRBV6-2/TRBV6-3
CASSPRVQPQHF
TGTGCCAGCAGCCCCAGGGTTCAGCCCCAGCATTTT
>.|TRBJ2-1|.|TRBV7-9
CASSPRASQKREQFF
TGTGCCAGCAGCCCCCGGGCTTCCCAAAAACGTGAGCAGTTCTTC
>many|TRBJ2-7|TRBD2|TRBV7-2
CASSLDWASGYEQYF
TGTGCCAGCAGCTTAGATTGGGCTAGCGGCTACGAGCAGTACTTC
>many|TRBJ2-5|.|TRBV5-1
CASSLTPRVETQYF
TGCGCCAGCAGCCTGACACCGAGGGTAGAGACCCAGTACTTC
>many|TRBJ2-1|TRBD2|TRBV7-6
CASSLRTAGVADEQFF
TGTGCCAGCAGCCTGAGAACAGCGGGAGTGGCGGATGAGCAGTTCTTC
>many|TRBJ1-1|TRBD1|TRBV5-1
CASSRGQGWTEAFF
TGCGCCAGCAGCCGAGGACAGGGTTGGACTGAAGCTTTCTTT
>many|TRBJ2-7|.|TRBV7-8
CASSPPGYSYEQYF
TGTGCCAGCAGCCCCCCGGGTTACTCCTACGAGCAGTACTTC
>few|TRBJ1-6|.|TRBV9
CASSPKGGQYNSPLHF
TGTGCCAGCAGCCCCAAGGGGGGGCAGTATAATTCACCCCTCCACTTT
>.|TRBJ2-5|TRBD2|TRBV5-1
CASIVLPGREETQYF
TGCGCCAGCATTGTCCTCCCGGGGCGGGAGGAGACCCAGTACTTC
>many|TRBJ2-7|TRBD1|TRBV27
CASSLGRQGYEQYF
TGTGCCAGCAGTTTGGGCCGACAGGGTTACGAGCAGTACTTC
>many|TRBJ1-5|.|TRBV6-2/TRBV6-3
CASRLQGLGGPQHF
TGTGCCAGCAGGCTACAGGGACTTGGAGGGCCCCAGCATTTT
>.|TRBJ2-1|TRBD2|TRBV10-3
CAITSLAGGQSSYNEQFF
TGTGCCATCACCTCACTAGCGGGGGGCCAGAGCTCCTACAATGAGCAGTTCTTC
>many|TRBJ2-1|TRBD1|TRBV29-1
CSVVWTGREQFF
TGCAGCGTTGTCTGGACAGGGCGAGAGCAGTTCTTC
>many|TRBJ2-5|TRBD1|TRBV5-4
CASSPAGGAGQETQYF
TGTGCCAGCAGCCCGGCAGGGGGCGCCGGCCAAGAGACCCAGTACTTC
>many|TRBJ1-1|.|TRBV29-1
CSVEEGMNTEAFF
TGCAGCGTTGAGGAGGGTATGAACACTGAAGCTTTCTTT
>many|TRBJ2-1|TRBD1|TRBV6-5
CASSSGQGFDEQFF
TGTGCCAGCAGTTCGGGACAGGGTTTTGATGAGCAGTTCTTC
>few|TRBJ2-3|.|TRBV11-2
CASSLEHQGGPDTQYF
TGTGCCAGCAGCTTAGAACATCAGGGGGGCCCAGATACGCAGTATTTT
>many|TRBJ2-1|.|TRBV20-1
CSARDYPEQFF
TGCAGTGCTAGAGATTACCCTGAGCAGTTCTTC
>.|TRBJ2-3|TRBD2|TRBV6-1
CASSEAGAGSGGAQDTQYF
TGTGCCAGCAGTGAAGCGGGTGCGGGAAGCGGGGGGGCACAAGATACGCAGTATTTT
>few|TRBJ2-5|.|TRBV12-3/TRBV12-4
CASSFPSRQETQYF
TGTGCCAGCAGTTTTCCTAGTAGGCAAGAGACCCAGTACTTC
>many|TRBJ2-5|.|TRBV29-1
CSVSGETQYF
TGCAGCGTTTCGGGAGAGACCCAGTACTTC
>.|TRBJ1-1|.|TRBV7-2
CASSRQVGTEAFF
TGTGCCAGCAGCCGGCAGGTAGGCACTGAAGCTTTCTTT
>medium-sized|TRBJ1-1|.|TRBV10-3
CAIRLGQLNTEAFF
TGTGCCATCAGGCTCGGACAGTTGAACACTGAAGCTTTCTTT
>.|TRBJ1-2|.|TRBV12-3/TRBV12-4
CASSFGEGYYGYTF
TGTGCCAGCAGTTTTGGCGAAGGATACTATGGCTACACCTTC
>few|TRBJ2-2|.|TRBV5-1
CASSLEMGDTGELFF
TGCGCCAGCAGCTTGGAGATGGGGGACACCGGGGAGCTGTTTTTT
>few|TRBJ1-2|.|TRBV5-4
CASSLPSTGFNTGYTF
TGTGCCAGCAGCTTACCGAGTACGGGGTTTAATACGGGCTACACCTTC
>many|TRBJ1-2|.|TRBV6-6
CASSYSGVYGYTF
TGTGCCAGCAGTTACTCAGGGGTCTATGGCTACACCTTC
>.|TRBJ2-5|.|TRBV6-2/TRBV6-3
CASSPSTETQYF
TGTGCCAGCAGTCCCTCCACAGAGACCCAGTACTTC
>many|TRBJ2-1|.|TRBV6-4
CASSFGSAPHERFF
.
>.|TRBJ2-7|TRBD2|TRBV2
CAGGSGVAYEQYF
TGTGCCGGGGGGAGCGGGGTAGCATACGAGCAGTACTTC